This T cell receptor beta chain comes out of a study of T cells expressing NK-cell markers. This CDR3 is 12 amino acids long. CDR1 and CDR2 (germline): SGHAT, FQNNGV. For each CDR3 protein, TCRdb gives one entry from its re-call of the 5' RACE reads, without DNA. This table holds 400,000 to 500,000 distinct CDR3 sequences. Material for sequencing was blood T cells: a sorted CD56 or NKG2C T cell subset, CD4+ or CD8+ T cells, or bulk PBMC T cells (not recorded which). The V gene is TRBV11-2, the J gene TRBJ2-2; TCRdb proposes TRBD1, but this gene call is untestable without DNA. The receptor was isolated from a woman between 18 and 70 years old in good health. The CDR3 region is CASSPVGLKLFF.